The clone carrying this TCR beta chain was counted between two and nine times. Antigen unknown. This record belongs to a study of response to subunit inactivated influenza vaccine. Study observations and caveats: The authors proposed limited new T cell recruitment per seasonal influenza vaccination.

TCRdb re-called the RT-PCR reads with MiXCR, one entry per CDR3 protein. Among about 580,000 distinct CDR3 sequences listed, 12% to 15% were seen once. V was pared by 6 bases and J by 2 bases, with 8 bases of the junction left unmatched. CDR3 length: 15 amino acids. CDR1 and CDR2 from the germline V gene are MNHEY and SMNVEV (reference sequence). This specimen was PBMCs from blood, taken roughly 12 days after vaccination. The V and J genes are TRBV27 and TRBJ2-3, with 7 bases aligning to TRBD1. The source is a man aged 50-60 years who received an inactivated influenza vaccine. The CDR3 DNA reads as TGTGCCAGCAGAGAGAGACAGGGACCCACAGATACGCAGTATTTT. It is translated as CASRERQGPTDTQYF.